The entry below gives a single TCR beta chain sequence along with its context. In the study's own analysis: Junction-only immunoSEQ sequences carried no quality scores, so filtering differed. Generated by immunoSEQ multiplex PCR, the TCRdb table keeps only in-frame clones and is missing some. V and J calls and clone size come straight from that table; D and trimming were deduced from the DNA. This sample has approximately 2.4 million clones, with approximately 96% found just once. The data derive from a study of shared clonotypes between healthy human individuals. V was cut by 4 bases and J by 0 bases, with 14 bases left in between. The CDR3 has 16 residues. The germline V gene encodes CDR1 KGHSH and CDR2 LQKENI.

V is TRBV18 and J is TRBJ2-3; D possibly corresponds to TRBD1 (6 bases). The sample consisted of naive CD4+ T cells sorted from blood. Described subset: CD45RA+ positively selected. This receptor was obtained from a man aged 18 to 35 in good health. CDR3 nucleotides: TGTGCCAGCTCACTGCAGGGGACCGCTAGCACAGATACGCAGTATTTT. Encoded protein: CASSLQGTASTDTQYF.